This TCR beta chain was retrieved from a study of post-analysis software for immune sequencing data. Study details: There were relapsing-remitting, secondary progressive and progressive-relapsing multiple sclerosis among the disease courses included. Study-level points and caveats: Strong co-clustering by F measure was seen for same-batch samples. Included in a set of roughly five TRBV segments more frequent in patients than controls were TRBV5-6, TRBV5-1 and TRBV20-1.

CDR3 length: 14 residues. V shed 0 bases and J shed 4 bases, with 9 bases lying between them. The germline gives CDR1 ENHRY, CDR2 SYGVKD. Unique molecular identifiers were present in the TCR beta cDNA libraries. It was from roughly 0.93 to 9.6 million T cells that some 470,000 cDNA molecules came. TCRdb recomputed calls from the PCR reads with MiXCR, one row per CDR3 protein. The sample has approximately 660,000 distinct CDR3 sequences, roughly three fifths seen once. This clonotype was observed a handful of times. Its specificity is unknown. The TCR sequence derives from a girl aged 2-15 years with multiple sclerosis. The chain links TRBV10-3 to TRBJ2-5; TRBD1 or TRBD2 may be the D gene (5 bases each). The sequencing sample was made of blood. The CDR3 is CAISESRGAETQYF. CDR3 DNA sequence: TGTGCCATCAGTGAGTCGAGAGGGGCAGAGACCCAGTACTTC.